The clone carrying this T cell receptor beta chain has just a few counts. Original methodology: Reference gene primer amplification gave nucleated cell count estimates. Sequencing was performed with immunoSEQ multiplex PCR; in TCRdb, only in-frame clones are kept and a portion is missing. V and J calls and clone size are copied from that table; D and trimming were computed from the DNA. The table records roughly 670,000 clones, about nine tenths of them present only once. This specimen comes from a study of blood T cell repertoires in COVID-19. The CDR3 is 14 residues long. Trimming took off 5 bases at V and 6 bases at J, with 16 bases between the two ends. Looked up from germline, CDR1 is ENHRY and CDR2 is SYGVKD.

The V call is TRBV10-3, the J call TRBJ1-1; D call uncertain. This TCR derives from a woman aged 18-35 years with acute or convalescent COVID-19. Sequenced material: peripheral blood. The CDR3, as DNA: TGTGCCATCAGTCCCCCGGGATCGAGGGCTGAAGCTTTCTTT. Translation: CAISPPGSRAEAFF.